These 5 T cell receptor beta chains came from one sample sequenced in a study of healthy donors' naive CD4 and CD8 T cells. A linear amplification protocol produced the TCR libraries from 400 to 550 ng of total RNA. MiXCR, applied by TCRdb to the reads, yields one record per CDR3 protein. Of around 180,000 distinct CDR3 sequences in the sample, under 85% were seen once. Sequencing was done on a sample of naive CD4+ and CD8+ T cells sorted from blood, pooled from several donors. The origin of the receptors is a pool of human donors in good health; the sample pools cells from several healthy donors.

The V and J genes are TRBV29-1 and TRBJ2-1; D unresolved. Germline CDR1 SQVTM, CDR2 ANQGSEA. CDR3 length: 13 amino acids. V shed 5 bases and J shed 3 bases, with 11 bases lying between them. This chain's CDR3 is CSVYRRHYNEQFF. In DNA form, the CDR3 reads TGCAGCGTTTATAGGAGACACTACAATGAGCAGTTCTTC.

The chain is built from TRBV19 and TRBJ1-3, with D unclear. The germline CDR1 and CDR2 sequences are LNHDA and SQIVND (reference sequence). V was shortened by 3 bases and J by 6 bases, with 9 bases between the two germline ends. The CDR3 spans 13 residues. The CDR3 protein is CASSIGNTNTIYF. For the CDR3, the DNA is TGTGCCAGTAGTATCGGGAACACAAACACCATATATTTT.

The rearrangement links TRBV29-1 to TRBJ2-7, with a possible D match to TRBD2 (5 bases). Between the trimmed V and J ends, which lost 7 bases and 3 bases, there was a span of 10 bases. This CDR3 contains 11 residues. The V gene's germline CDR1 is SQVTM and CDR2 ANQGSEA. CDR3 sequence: CSAETNYEQYF. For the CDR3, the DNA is TGCAGCGCCGAGACTAACTACGAGCAGTACTTC.

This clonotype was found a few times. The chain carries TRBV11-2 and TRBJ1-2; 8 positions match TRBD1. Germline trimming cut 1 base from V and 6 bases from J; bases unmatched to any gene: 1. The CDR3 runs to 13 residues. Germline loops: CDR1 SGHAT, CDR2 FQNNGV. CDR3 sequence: CASSLVQGDGYTF. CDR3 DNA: TGTGCCAGCAGCTTAGTACAGGGGGATGGCTACACCTTC.

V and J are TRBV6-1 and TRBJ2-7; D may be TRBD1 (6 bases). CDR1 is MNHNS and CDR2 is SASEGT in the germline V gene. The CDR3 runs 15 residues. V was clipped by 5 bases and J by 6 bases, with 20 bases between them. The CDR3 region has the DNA TGTGCCAGCAGTTCGAACAGACAGGCGTCCGCCGAGCAGTACTTC. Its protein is CASSSNRQASAEQYF.